This T cell receptor (beta chain) came from a study of cytomegalovirus exposure and HLA in healthy donors. PCR was performed using 60 Vbeta and 13 Jbeta primers. Here immunoSEQ multiplex PCR was the method, and the copy in TCRdb shows in-frame clones only, minus some. This table holds 100,000 or so clones, roughly three quarters found once. General study points: In a later analysis, a missense DCLRE1C variant was linked to TCR beta V- and J-gene trimming.

The V segment lost 0 bases and the J segment 4 bases; nucleotides outside the gene matches: 10. Germline V lookup: CDR1 LGHNA, CDR2 YSLEER. The length of the CDR3 is 18 residues. In the case of this clone: The antigen is undetermined.

The source is a female donor in good health and CMV-seropositive. Specimen: PBMCs. The genes are TRBV4-3 and TRBJ2-1; 9 bases fit TRBD1. CDR3 DNA sequence: TGCGCCAGCAGCCAAGATCGAGGGGACAGGGCCGGTTACAATGAGCAGTTCTTC. It yields the protein CASSQDRGDRAGYNEQFF.